This TCR beta chain was recovered during a study of CD8 T cells in Susac syndrome. Trimming shortened V by 6 bases and J by 4 bases, and 13 bases separated the two germline ends. There are 14 residues in the CDR3. CDR1 is MNHEY and CDR2 is SMNVEV in the germline V gene (reference sequence). Purification of the CD8+ and CD4+ T cells relied on negative isolation, and TEMRA cells underwent FACS enrichment. Random-hexamer reverse transcription was applied to roughly 0.5 to 1 ug RNA. immunoSEQ multiplex PCR amplified TCR beta CDR3 across 54 Vbeta, 13 Jbeta. One entry per CDR3 protein results from TCRdb running MiXCR on the immunoSEQ multiplex PCR reads. The table lists more than 150,000 distinct CDR3 sequences, roughly 95% of them singletons.

The TCR comes from a human donor with multiple sclerosis. Sequencing input: CD8+ T cells from PBMCs. The chain employs TRBV27 and TRBJ2-1; possibly TRBD1 for D (6 bases). This CDR3 is CASSLDSGYNEQFF. CDR3 DNA sequence: TGTGCCAGCAGCCTGGACAGTGGATACAATGAGCAGTTCTTC.